This T cell receptor beta chain was sequenced for a study of prognosis after radiotherapy for stage I lung cancer. Regarding this clonotype: Since a far larger clone is one base different, this is likely a read error.

TCR beta CDR3 amplification from genomic DNA was performed by two-round multiplex PCR. The first round of PCR was done with primers that matched each TRBV and TRBJ gene. TCRdb analysed the multiplex PCR reads with MiXCR anew, one entry per CDR3 protein. The sample shows about 22,000 distinct CDR3 sequences, around two fifths of them seen only once. V was cut by 3 bases and J by 0 bases, with 8 bases left in between. Germline V CDR1 and CDR2: SEHNR, FQNEAQ (reference sequence). The CDR3 extends over 15 amino acids. Sequenced material: PBMCs, taken before or after stereotactic body radiation therapy (not recorded which). This TCR came from a donor aged 50 or older with non-small cell lung cancer. The V call is TRBV7-9, the J call TRBJ2-2, with D hard to call. This chain's CDR3 is CASSFQVTNTGELFF. CDR3 in DNA: TGTGCCAGCAGCTTTCAAGTGACGAACACCGGGGAGCTGTTTTTT. The full variable domain, in which reference TRBV7-9 and TRBJ2-2 provide the parts outside the CDR3, is DTGVSQNPRHKITKRGQNVTFRCDPISEHNRLYWYRQTLGQGPEFLTYFQNEAQLEKSRLLSDRFSAERPKGSFSTLEIQRTEQGDSAMYLCASSFQVTNTGELFFGEGSRLTVL.